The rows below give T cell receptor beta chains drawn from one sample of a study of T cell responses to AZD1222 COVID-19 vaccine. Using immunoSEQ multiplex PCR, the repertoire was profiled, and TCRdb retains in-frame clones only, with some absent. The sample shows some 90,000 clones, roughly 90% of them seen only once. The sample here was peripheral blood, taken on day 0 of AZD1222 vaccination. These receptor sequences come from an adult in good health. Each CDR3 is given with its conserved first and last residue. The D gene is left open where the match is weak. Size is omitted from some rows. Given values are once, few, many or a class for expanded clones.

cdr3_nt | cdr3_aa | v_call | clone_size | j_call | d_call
TGTGCCAGCAGCTCAACAGATACGCAGTATTTT | CASSSTDTQYF | TRBV7-2 | NA | TRBJ2-3 | NA
TGTGCCAGCAGTGAAAGGGTTGCTCAGCCCCAGCATTTT | CASSERVAQPQHF | TRBV6-1 | NA | TRBJ1-5 | NA
TGTGCCAGCAGCGGGGGACTAGCGGGCTACAATGAGCAGTTCTTC | CASSGGLAGYNEQFF | TRBV5-5 | NA | TRBJ2-1 | TRBD2
TGTGCCAGCAGCCAAGATGGTGCCTCCCGCAATGAGCAGTTCTTC | CASSQDGASRNEQFF | TRBV4-2 | NA | TRBJ2-1 | NA
TGTGCCAGCAGCTTGTGGGATAACCAAGAGACCCAGTACTTC | CASSLWDNQETQYF | TRBV7-9 | NA | TRBJ2-5 | NA
TGTGCCAGCAGTTACGGGGGCGCGAACACTGAAGCTTTCTTT | CASSYGGANTEAFF | TRBV6-5 | NA | TRBJ1-1 | NA
TGTGCCAGCAGCCTAAATGTGGGACTAGCGGGTGAGACCCAGTACTTC | CASSLNVGLAGETQYF | TRBV7-2 | NA | TRBJ2-5 | TRBD2
TGTGCCAGCACCTGGGGGGAACGCTATGGCTACACCTTC | CASTWGERYGYTF | TRBV12-3/TRBV12-4 | NA | TRBJ1-2 | NA
TGTGCCAGCAGCTCCACCCGGGGCGGTAGGACAACTAATGAAAAACTGTTTTTT | CASSSTRGGRTTNEKLFF | TRBV7-9 | NA | TRBJ1-4 | NA
TGTGCCAGCAGCTTCTCAGCGGGAGTGTACAATGAGCAGTTCTTC | CASSFSAGVYNEQFF | TRBV7-3 | NA | TRBJ2-1 | TRBD2
TGTGCCAGCAGGGAAGTAGTCGAGCAGTACTTC | CASREVVEQYF | TRBV13 | NA | TRBJ2-7 | NA
TGTGCCAGCAGTTACGGGGGACATAGCAATCAGCCCCAGCATTTT | CASSYGGHSNQPQHF | TRBV6-2/TRBV6-3 | NA | TRBJ1-5 | NA
TGTGCCACCAGCAGAGACCAGTGGACCGAAGACTACACCTTC | CATSRDQWTEDYTF | TRBV15 | NA | TRBJ1-2 | NA
TGTGCCAGCACTTCGGCGGGAGCGTACAATGAGCAGTTCTTC | CASTSAGAYNEQFF | TRBV2 | NA | TRBJ2-1 | TRBD2
TGTGCCAGCAGCCAGAATGTTTACAATGAGCAGTTCTTC | CASSQNVYNEQFF | TRBV9 | NA | TRBJ2-1 | NA
TGTGCCAGCATTCGTAACAGGGAAGCTTTCTTT | CASIRNREAFF | TRBV2 | NA | TRBJ1-1 | NA
TGTGCCATCAGTGATCGGGGGAGACTAGCGGCGGCAGATACGCAGTATTTT | CAISDRGRLAAADTQYF | TRBV10-3 | NA | TRBJ2-3 | TRBD2
TGTGCCAGCAGATCTAGCCCAAACACTGAAGCTTTCTTT | CASRSSPNTEAFF | TRBV2 | once | TRBJ1-1 | NA
TGTGCCAGCAGGCTGGGGGATGCTGGAAACACCATATATTTT | CASRLGDAGNTIYF | TRBV6-5 | NA | TRBJ1-3 | NA
TGTGCCAGCAGCGCCGGGTTTAGCCGGGCTTACGAGCAGTACTTC | CASSAGFSRAYEQYF | TRBV9 | NA | TRBJ2-7 | NA
TGTGCCACCAGTGCTGCGACAGGAGGGACTGAAGCTTTCTTT | CATSAATGGTEAFF | TRBV24-1 | NA | TRBJ1-1 | NA
TGTGCCAGCAGTTTAGGTAGCGGGGGACCCTCATTTATCTACGAGCAGTACTTC | CASSLGSGGPSFIYEQYF | TRBV28 | once | TRBJ2-7 | TRBD2
TGTGCCAGCAGTCCCACCTCCGGACAGGGCCGTATTGAAGCTTTCTTT | CASSPTSGQGRIEAFF | TRBV27 | NA | TRBJ1-1 | TRBD1
TGTGCCAGGAACGGTTCAGGGTTCGAGAAACTGTTTTTT | CARNGSGFEKLFF | TRBV21-1 | few | TRBJ1-4 | NA
TGTGCCAGCAGCGTATGGGCCGTGAACACTGAAGCTTTCTTT | CASSVWAVNTEAFF | TRBV5-4 | NA | TRBJ1-1 | NA
TGTGCCAGCAGTTTGGGCACGTACGATTCACCCCTCCACTTT | CASSLGTYDSPLHF | TRBV28 | NA | TRBJ1-6 | NA
TGTGCCAGCAGCTTACAGAGAGAGCCCCAGCATTTT | CASSLQREPQHF | TRBV28 | NA | TRBJ1-5 | NA
TGTGCCAGCAGCGTAGGGGGGACTAGCGGGGAAGAGACCCAGTACTTC | CASSVGGTSGEETQYF | TRBV9 | NA | TRBJ2-5 | TRBD2
TGTGCCAGTAGTAACGGCCAATTCACTGAAGCTTTCTTT | CASSNGQFTEAFF | TRBV19 | NA | TRBJ1-1 | NA
TGTGCCAGCCGCCGGACAGTACTTAACACTGAAGCTTTCTTT | CASRRTVLNTEAFF | TRBV6-5 | NA | TRBJ1-1 | NA
TGTGCCAGCAGCCAAGATCACGGCAGTTGGACAGTTAATGAAAAACTGTTTTTT | CASSQDHGSWTVNEKLFF | TRBV14 | few | TRBJ1-4 | NA
TGTGCCAGCAGTTCCCCTCAGGGGCGGTGGGGGAATGAGCAGTTCTTC | CASSSPQGRWGNEQFF | TRBV28 | NA | TRBJ2-1 | NA
TGTGCCAGCAGCGAGAGTAGCGGGGCCGGGGAGCTGTTTTTT | CASSESSGAGELFF | TRBV6-4 | NA | TRBJ2-2 | TRBD2
TGTGCCAGCTCCCCAGCGGGAAGAGGAGAGACCCAGTACTTC | CASSPAGRGETQYF | TRBV12-1 | NA | TRBJ2-5 | NA
TGCAGCGTTTTTGGAGGGTGGGCCGACACTGAAGCTTTCTTT | CSVFGGWADTEAFF | TRBV29-1 | few | TRBJ1-1 | NA
TGCGCCAGCAGCCAAGTTAGCAACTCTGGAAACACCATATATTTT | CASSQVSNSGNTIYF | TRBV4-3 | NA | TRBJ1-3 | NA
TGTGCCACTGCTTCGGAGAGCACTGAAGCTTTCTTT | CATASESTEAFF | TRBV19 | NA | TRBJ1-1 | NA
TGTGCCAGCAGCTTTCAGGGGGCGCCTGAAGCTTTCTTT | CASSFQGAPEAFF | TRBV7-9 | NA | TRBJ1-1 | TRBD1
TGTGCCAGCAGCTTAGCGCAAGACACCGCGTTCTTC | CASSLAQDTAFF | TRBV7-9 | NA | TRBJ2-1 | NA
TGTGCCAGCTCACCACAGTTTGCTAGCGGGAAAAGCTCCTACAATGAGCAGTTCTTC | CASSPQFASGKSSYNEQFF | TRBV18 | NA | TRBJ2-1 | TRBD2
TGCGCCAGCAGCCAAGTAGGAACGGCTAACTATGGCTACACCTTC | CASSQVGTANYGYTF | TRBV4-1 | NA | TRBJ1-2 | NA
TGTGCCAGCAGCTCATCTTATGCCACGGATACGCAGTATTTT | CASSSSYATDTQYF | TRBV7-3 | few | TRBJ2-3 | NA
TGCGCCACCGCGACAGGGTCAAATGAAAAACTGTTTTTT | CATATGSNEKLFF | TRBV5-1 | NA | TRBJ1-4 | TRBD1
TGTGCCAGCACCCGAGGGGCGGGGGGCTACAATGAGCAGTTCTTC | CASTRGAGGYNEQFF | TRBV6-5 | NA | TRBJ2-1 | TRBD2
TGTGCCAGCAGCGTAGACTGGACACACTCTGGAAACACCATATATTTT | CASSVDWTHSGNTIYF | TRBV9 | NA | TRBJ1-3 | NA
TGTGCCAGCGTGAGACTAGTCCCCTTTGAGCAGTACTTC | CASVRLVPFEQYF | TRBV28 | NA | TRBJ2-7 | NA
TGTGCCAGCAGCCAGTCGACAGGGGAAGTAGATGGCTACACCTTC | CASSQSTGEVDGYTF | TRBV4-2 | NA | TRBJ1-2 | TRBD1
TGCGCCAGCAGCCAAGATCGGGCTAGGGGGATCTACGAGCAGTACTTC | CASSQDRARGIYEQYF | TRBV4-3 | NA | TRBJ2-7 | NA
TGCGCCAGCAGCTTGGGCAGCGGAAACACCATATATTTT | CASSLGSGNTIYF | TRBV5-1 | NA | TRBJ1-3 | NA
TGTGCCAGCAGAGCTAGCGGGGGAAGCTCCTACAATGAGCAGTTCTTC | CASRASGGSSYNEQFF | TRBV3-1/TRBV3-2 | NA | TRBJ2-1 | TRBD2
TGCGCCAGCAGCTTGGCGACGACAGGGATGTCTGGGGCCAACGTCCTGACTTTC | CASSLATTGMSGANVLTF | TRBV5-1 | NA | TRBJ2-6 | TRBD1
TGTGCCAGCAGTTTTGGATACATGAACACTGAAGCTTTCTTT | CASSFGYMNTEAFF | TRBV6-2/TRBV6-3 | NA | TRBJ1-1 | NA
TGTGCCATGGCGATCCAGGGACAGGGCGGCGAGCAGTACTTC | CAMAIQGQGGEQYF | TRBV6-5 | NA | TRBJ2-7 | TRBD1